The 14 T cell receptor beta chains presented below share a single source sample, sequenced in a study of synovial regulatory T cells in juvenile arthritis (dated by TCRdb to about 2015). The method was the immunoSEQ multiplex PCR assay. TCRdb limited this immuneACCESS table to in-frame rearrangements with V and J called. A share of clones is missing; checked studies link under half to unresolved V genes, and the rest is unexplained. The sample table records roughly 6,400 clones. The top ten constitute 0.6% to 0.7% of the sample. What was sequenced was Treg cells from blood. The label giving this sample's cell subset or site can be read as: remaining (HLA-DR-negative) circulating blood Treg cells. The receptors stem from a donor younger than 35 with juvenile idiopathic arthritis.

This CDR3 reads CASSLGLAGAYEQYF. J is TRBJ2-7 and V is TRBV5-4; lacking DNA, the TRBD2 call made by TCRdb goes unchecked. Germline V gene data show CDR1 as SGHNT and CDR2 as YYREEE (reference sequence). The CDR3 has 15 residues. Only the protein is on record.

V gene TRBV6-6 combines with J gene TRBJ2-7; TCRdb outputs TRBD1, but without DNA this stays unchecked. This CDR3 spans 14 amino acids. The entry carries no DNA sequence. CDR1 and CDR2 from the germline V gene are MNHNY and SVGAGI (reference sequence). CDR3 sequence reads: CASSYSGTPYEQYF.

The CDR3 region is CASSLGIPGQSNTEAFF. This chain connects TRBV7-9 to TRBJ1-1; TCRdb's assignment of TRBD1 cannot be checked, as there is no DNA. This CDR3 is built from 17 residues. No DNA sequence was recorded. Per germline, CDR1 SEHNR and CDR2 FQNEAQ (reference sequence).

J is TRBJ2-1 and V is TRBV19; TCRdb reports TRBD1, a call that lacks DNA to check it against. Germline V gene sequence: CDR1 LNHDA, CDR2 SQIVND (reference sequence). The length of the CDR3 is 20 residues. DNA is not on record. The CDR3 sequence is CASSKLGPTIQGVRDNEQFF.

The chain recombines TRBV18 with TRBJ1-5. There are 13 residues in the CDR3. The DNA is unrecorded. CDR1 and CDR2 (germline): KGHSH, LQKENI. This CDR3 is CASSPGVAQPQHF. The whole variable domain, remainder taken from reference TRBV18 and TRBJ1-5, is NAGVMQNPRHLVRRRGQEARLRCSPMKGHSHVYWYRQLPEEGLKFMVYLQKENIIDESGMPKERFSAEFPKEGPSILRIQQVVRGDSAAYFCASSPGVAQPQHFGDGTRLSIL.

The chain combines TRBV5-6 with TRBJ1-2; TCRdb proposes TRBD1, but this gene call is untestable without DNA. The CDR3 length is 12 residues. DNA is not recorded here. Per the germline V gene, CDR1 is SGHDT and CDR2 is YYEEEE. The CDR3 region is CASSGRHRGYTF. Full variable domain (remainder filled in from reference TRBV5-6 and TRBJ1-2): DAGVTQSPTHLIKTRGQQVTLRCSPKSGHDTVSWYQQALGQGPQFIFQYYEEEERQRGNFPDRFSGHQFPNYSSELNVNALLLGDSALYLCASSGRHRGYTFGSGTRLTVV.

This chain joins TRBV28 and TRBJ1-5. The CDR3 contains 12 residues. Nucleotide data are not available. The germline V gene has CDR1 MDHEN and CDR2 SYDVKM. The CDR3: CASSLNRQPQHF.

The CDR3 protein is CASGHTPAGQSRANVLTF. The chain couples TRBV12-5 to TRBJ2-6; TCRdb returns TRBD1, unconfirmable since there is no DNA. In germline, CDR1 is LGHNT, CDR2 FRNRAP. The CDR3 totals 18 residues. No nucleotide data were recorded.

The chain carries TRBV7-2 and TRBJ1-2. In germline, CDR1 is SGHTA, CDR2 FQGNSA. This CDR3 spans 13 amino acids. DNA is not recorded here. CDR3 loop: CASSPGTNYGYTF. The variable domain in full, with the rest retrieved from reference TRBV7-2 and TRBJ1-2, is GAGVSQSPSNKVTEKGKDVELRCDPISGHTALYWYRQSLGQGLEFLIYFQGNSAPDKSGLPSDRFSAERTGGSVSTLTIQRTQQEDSAVYLCASSPGTNYGYTFGSGTRLTVV.

The chain uses TRBV7-9 and TRBJ2-1; TCRdb lists TRBD2, though no DNA is available to test this call. Germline CDR1 SEHNR, CDR2 FQNEAQ (reference sequence). The CDR3 covers 15 residues. DNA is not on record. The CDR3 sequence is CASSLLAGVGAEQFF.

CDR3 in amino acids: CASSSNGGGSYNEQFF. The chain employs TRBV18 and TRBJ2-1; the TRBD2 assignment by TCRdb is unverifiable without DNA. Germline values: CDR1 KGHSH, CDR2 LQKENI. This CDR3 comprises 16 residues. The entry carries no DNA sequence.

The chain combines TRBV6-6 with TRBJ2-7; the TCRdb D gene call, TRBD2, has no DNA to confirm it. The CDR3 length is 15 residues. There is no recorded DNA. Germline V gene sequence: CDR1 MNHNY, CDR2 SVGAGI (reference sequence). CDR3 protein: CASRHTGSHLSEQYF.

CDR3 amino acids: CASSQGGDPTGAFF. V and J are TRBV28 and TRBJ1-1. CDR1 and CDR2 from the germline V gene are MDHEN and SYDVKM. The CDR3 covers 14 residues. The record lacks a DNA sequence.

V is TRBV11-2 and J is TRBJ1-3. This CDR3 is 17 amino acids long. The DNA is not on file. The germline V gene encodes CDR1 SGHAT and CDR2 FQNNGV. The chain's CDR3 is CASSLNSAGVSGNTIYF.